These T cell receptor beta chains were read from a single sample in a study of blood T cell repertoires in COVID-19. Here immunoSEQ multiplex PCR was the method, and the copy in TCRdb shows in-frame clones only, minus some. This table holds about 130,000 clones, about 81% found once. Sequenced input: peripheral blood. The receptor source for this set is a man in his thirties or forties with COVID-19, enrolled during active disease. CDR3s include the opening cysteine and the closing phenylalanine or tryptophan. D genes are given only for firm matches. Expanded clones are given a class, and other clones once, few, many or no size at all.

TRBV29-1	-	TRBJ2-1	TRBD1	CSVVTGSSYNEQFF	TGCAGCGTCGTGACAGGGAGCTCCTACAATGAGCAGTTCTTC
TRBV9	-	TRBJ2-7	-	CASSVGGLSSYEQYF	TGTGCCAGCAGCGTTGGCGGGCTTAGCTCCTACGAGCAGTACTTC
TRBV5-1	-	TRBJ2-5	-	CASSSMTVKGQYF	TGCGCCAGCAGCTCGATGACAGTTAAGGGCCAGTACTTC
TRBV30	-	TRBJ1-2	-	CAWSVGGVGYTF	TGTGCCTGGAGTGTTGGAGGGGTTGGCTACACCTTC
TRBV28	-	TRBJ1-5	-	CASSPTTSNQPQHF	TGTGCCAGCAGTCCAACTACCTCTAATCAGCCCCAGCATTTT
TRBV2	-	TRBJ1-2	-	CASSVERQNYGYTF	TGTGCCAGCAGTGTGGAGCGGCAAAACTATGGCTACACCTTC
TRBV7-6	-	TRBJ1-2	-	CASSLGGRETNYGYTF	TGTGCCAGCAGCTTAGGCGGTCGAGAGACTAACTATGGCTACACCTTC
TRBV12-2	-	TRBJ1-2	-	CASRHQQGSYGYTF	TGTGCAAGTCGCCATCAACAGGGCTCCTATGGCTACACCTTC
TRBV28	few	TRBJ2-7	TRBD1	CASSRGQGAVEQYF	TGTGCCAGCAGTAGGGGACAGGGGGCCGTCGAGCAGTACTTC
TRBV24-1	few	TRBJ1-1	-	CATADWDTEAFF	TGTGCCACCGCAGACTGGGACACTGAAGCTTTCTTT
TRBV2	once	TRBJ2-7	-	CASSDPFYEQYF	TGTGCCAGCAGTGATCCGTTCTACGAGCAGTACTTC
TRBV28	-	TRBJ1-2	-	CASSHAGLYGYTF	TGTGCCAGCAGCCATGCGGGCCTCTATGGCTACACCTTC
TRBV5-1	-	TRBJ2-5	-	CASSKGDILGETQYF	TGCGCCAGCAGCAAAGGGGATATCCTCGGAGAGACCCAGTACTTC
TRBV11-3	-	TRBJ2-3	TRBD1	CASSPGTGVTDTQYF	TGTGCCAGCAGCCCGGGGACAGGGGTCACAGATACGCAGTATTTT
TRBV5-1	-	TRBJ2-1	TRBD1	CASSTDRGPYNEQFF	TGCGCCAGCAGTACCGACAGGGGCCCCTACAATGAGCAGTTCTTC
TRBV7-8	-	TRBJ1-1	TRBD1	CASSPSTHRDRGSEAFF	TGTGCCAGCAGCCCATCTACCCACCGGGACAGGGGCTCTGAAGCTTTCTTT
TRBV19	-	TRBJ1-1	TRBD1	CASSIEGQRYMNTEAFF	TGTGCCAGTAGTATAGAGGGACAGAGGTACATGAACACTGAAGCTTTCTTT
TRBV27	-	TRBJ2-1	TRBD1	CASSLLWDRGYNEQFF	TGTGCCAGCAGTTTATTGTGGGACAGGGGCTACAATGAGCAGTTCTTC
TRBV5-6	-	TRBJ1-1	-	CASSFLPGTEAFF	TGTGCCAGCAGCTTTCTCCCGGGGACTGAAGCTTTCTTT
TRBV20-1	few	TRBJ1-2	-	CSAPDYGYTF	TGCAGTGCCCCCGACTATGGCTACACCTTC
TRBV6-1	-	TRBJ2-5	TRBD1	CASSEFGTEETQYF	TGTGCCAGCAGTGAATTCGGGACAGAAGAGACCCAGTACTTC
TRBV7-9	medium-sized	TRBJ2-4	TRBD1	CASSHRDRNWIQYF	TGTGCCAGCAGCCATAGGGACAGAAATTGGATTCAGTACTTC
TRBV4-3	once	TRBJ1-1	TRBD1	CASSLTGGGTEAFF	TGCGCCAGCAGCCTGACAGGGGGCGGCACTGAAGCTTTCTTT
TRBV7-9	-	TRBJ1-4	-	CASSLARSLVNEKLFF	TGTGCCAGCAGCTTAGCCAGATCTTTGGTTAATGAAAAACTGTTTTTT
TRBV25-1	-	TRBJ1-1	-	CASSEPGILAEAFF	TGTGCCAGCAGTGAGCCAGGGATATTAGCTGAAGCTTTCTTT
TRBV3-1/TRBV3-2	-	TRBJ1-2	-	CASSSDSPNYGYTF	TGTGCCAGCAGCTCCGACAGCCCCAACTATGGCTACACCTTC